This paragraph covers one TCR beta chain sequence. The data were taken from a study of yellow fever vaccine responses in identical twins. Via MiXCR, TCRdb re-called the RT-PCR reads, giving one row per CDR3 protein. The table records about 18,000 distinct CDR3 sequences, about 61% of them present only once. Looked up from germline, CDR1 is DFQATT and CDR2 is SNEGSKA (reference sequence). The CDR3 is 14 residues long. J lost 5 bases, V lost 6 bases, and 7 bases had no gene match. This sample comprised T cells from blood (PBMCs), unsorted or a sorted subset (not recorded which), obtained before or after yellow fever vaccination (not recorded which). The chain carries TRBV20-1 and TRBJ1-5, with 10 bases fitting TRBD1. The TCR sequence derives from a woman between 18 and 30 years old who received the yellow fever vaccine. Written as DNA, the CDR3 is TGCAGTGCGGGGACAGGGGTTGGCGATCAGCCCCAGCATTTT. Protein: CSAGTGVGDQPQHF.